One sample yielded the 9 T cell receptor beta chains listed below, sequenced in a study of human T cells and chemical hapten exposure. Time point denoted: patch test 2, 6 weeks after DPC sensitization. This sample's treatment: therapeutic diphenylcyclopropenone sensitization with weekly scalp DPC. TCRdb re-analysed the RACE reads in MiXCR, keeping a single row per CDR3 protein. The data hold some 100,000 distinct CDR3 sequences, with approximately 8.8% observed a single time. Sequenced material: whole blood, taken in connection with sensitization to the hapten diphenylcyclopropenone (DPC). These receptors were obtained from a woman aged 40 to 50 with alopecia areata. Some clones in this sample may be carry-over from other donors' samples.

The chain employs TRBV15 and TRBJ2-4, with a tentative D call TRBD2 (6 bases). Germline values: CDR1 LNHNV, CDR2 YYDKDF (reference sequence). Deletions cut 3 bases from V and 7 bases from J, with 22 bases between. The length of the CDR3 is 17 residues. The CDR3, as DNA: TGTGCCACCAGCAGTGAAGTCTACGGGGGTTTTCGGAACATTCAGTACTTC. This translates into CATSSEVYGGFRNIQYF.

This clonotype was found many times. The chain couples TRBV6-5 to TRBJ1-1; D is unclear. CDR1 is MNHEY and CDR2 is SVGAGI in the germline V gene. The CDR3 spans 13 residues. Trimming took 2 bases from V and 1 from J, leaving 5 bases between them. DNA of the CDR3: TGTGCCAGCAGTTACCTTAGGAACACTGAAGCTTTCTTT. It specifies CASSYLRNTEAFF.

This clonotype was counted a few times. CDR3 sequence: CSVAGTGSTDTQYF. DNA of the CDR3: TGCAGCGTAGCCGGGACAGGAAGCACAGATACGCAGTATTTT. The chain joins TRBV29-1 to TRBJ2-3, with 8 bases fitting TRBD1. Losses at the gene ends were 6 bases for V and 0 bases for J; bases not matched to a gene: 5. The CDR3 runs to 14 residues. CDR1 and CDR2 from the germline V gene are SQVTM and ANQGSEA.

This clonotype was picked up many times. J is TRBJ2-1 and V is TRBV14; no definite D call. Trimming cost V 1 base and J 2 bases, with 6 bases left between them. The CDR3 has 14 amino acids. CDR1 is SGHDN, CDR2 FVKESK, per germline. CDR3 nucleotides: TGTGCCAGCAGCCAAGCCAGCCCCTACAATGAGCAGTTCTTC. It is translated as CASSQASPYNEQFF. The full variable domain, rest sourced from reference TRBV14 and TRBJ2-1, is EAGVTQFPSHSVIEKGQTVTLRCDPISGHDNLYWYRRVMGKEIKFLLHFVKESKQDESGMPNNRFLAERTGGTYSTLKVQPAELEDSGVYFCASSQASPYNEQFFGPGTRLTVL.

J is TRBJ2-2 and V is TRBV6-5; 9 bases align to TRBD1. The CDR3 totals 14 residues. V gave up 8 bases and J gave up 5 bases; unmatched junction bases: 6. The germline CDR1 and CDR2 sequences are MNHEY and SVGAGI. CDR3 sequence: CASGTGRRTGELFF. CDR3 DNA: TGTGCCAGCGGGACAGGGCGAAGGACCGGGGAGCTGTTTTTT.

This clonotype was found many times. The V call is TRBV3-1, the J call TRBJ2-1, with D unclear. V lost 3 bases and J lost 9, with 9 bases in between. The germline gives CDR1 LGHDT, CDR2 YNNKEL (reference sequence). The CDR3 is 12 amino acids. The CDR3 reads CASSHLIGEQFF. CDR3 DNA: TGTGCCAGCAGCCACCTGATTGGTGAGCAGTTCTTC.

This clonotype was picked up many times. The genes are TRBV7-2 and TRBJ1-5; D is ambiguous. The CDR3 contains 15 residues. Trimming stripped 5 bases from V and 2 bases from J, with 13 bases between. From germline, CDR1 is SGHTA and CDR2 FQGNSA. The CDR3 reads CASSPGGVGNQPQHF. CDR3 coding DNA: TGTGCCAGCAGCCCTGGCGGGGTCGGCAATCAGCCCCAGCATTTT.

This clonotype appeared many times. This chain's CDR3 is CASSEYEAPYEQYF. For the CDR3, the DNA is TGTGCCAGCAGTGAATATGAGGCTCCCTACGAGCAGTACTTC. The chain uses TRBV25-1 and TRBJ2-7; D is unclear. The V and J ends lost 0 bases and 2 bases respectively, with 8 bases between them. The CDR3 consists of 14 residues. Per the germline V gene, CDR1 is MGHDK and CDR2 is SYGVNS.

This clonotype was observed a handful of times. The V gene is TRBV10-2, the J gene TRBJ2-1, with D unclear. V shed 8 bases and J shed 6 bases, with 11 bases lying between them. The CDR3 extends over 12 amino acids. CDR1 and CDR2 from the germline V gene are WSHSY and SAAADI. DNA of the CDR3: TGCGCCAGCTGGAATAGGCTCAATGAGCAGTTCTTC. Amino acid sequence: CASWNRLNEQFF.